This is a list of T cell receptor beta chains from one sample in a study of T-cell reconstitution after alpha-beta-depleted transplantation in children. TCRdb re-called the PCR reads with MiXCR, one entry per CDR3 protein. The sample carries about 500,000 distinct CDR3 sequences, around a third recorded once. The starting material was PBMCs from the stem cell graft donor, obtained from the stem cell graft. The receptors were sampled from a human donor who donated a stem cell graft to a child with aplastic anemia. Both conserved end residues are part of each CDR3. The D gene is left open where the match is weak. A row's size may be missing; if present it is once, few, many or a size class.

CDR3 length | J gene | D gene | V gene | clone size | CDR3 protein | CDR3 DNA
14 | TRBJ2-1 | . | TRBV6-5 | . | CASSYSGRYNEQFF | TGTGCCAGCAGTTACTCAGGCAGATACAATGAGCAGTTCTTC
14 | TRBJ2-1 | . | TRBV12-3/TRBV12-4 | . | CASKRADPYNEQFF | TGTGCCAGCAAACGGGCAGACCCTTACAATGAGCAGTTCTTC
15 | TRBJ1-4 | . | TRBV12-3/TRBV12-4 | . | CASGGAAATNEKLFF | TGTGCCAGCGGTGGGGCGGCGGCAACTAATGAAAAACTGTTTTTT
16 | TRBJ1-1 | TRBD1 | TRBV12-3/TRBV12-4 | few | CASSPRTGIMNTEAFF | TGTGCCAGCAGTCCAAGGACAGGGATCATGAACACTGAAGCTTTCTTT
17 | TRBJ1-1 | TRBD1 | TRBV18 | few | CASSPLPRVGGQEEAFF | TGTGCCAGCTCACCACTTCCTCGGGTAGGGGGACAGGAGGAAGCTTTCTTT
16 | TRBJ2-7 | . | TRBV30 | . | CAWSIPGLASSYEQYF | TGTGCCTGGAGCATACCGGGACTGGCGAGCTCCTACGAGCAGTACTTC
13 | TRBJ2-5 | . | TRBV28 | . | CASSPPVSETQYF | TGTGCCAGCAGTCCACCAGTGAGCGAGACCCAGTACTTC
15 | TRBJ1-5 | . | TRBV12-3/TRBV12-4 | . | CASSLQTHPNQPQHF | TGTGCCAGCAGTTTACAGACCCACCCCAATCAGCCCCAGCATTTT
14 | TRBJ2-1 | . | TRBV27 | . | CASSFGLGYNEQFF | TGTGCCAGCAGTTTCGGGCTGGGCTACAATGAGCAGTTCTTC
15 | TRBJ2-1 | . | TRBV5-6 | . | CASSWAVLGGNEQFF | TGTGCCAGCAGCTGGGCCGTCCTCGGGGGTAATGAGCAGTTCTTC
14 | TRBJ1-4 | . | TRBV20-1 | . | CSAALGGVNEKLFF | TGCAGTGCGGCGCTTGGGGGGGTTAATGAAAAACTGTTTTTT
17 | TRBJ1-5 | TRBD1 | TRBV28 | . | CASSYILDRGLNQPQHF | TGTGCCAGCAGCTACATACTGGACAGGGGGCTGAATCAGCCCCAGCATTTT
14 | TRBJ2-1 | . | TRBV6-1 | . | CASSEHGVGTEQFF | TGTGCCAGCAGTGAACACGGGGTAGGGACTGAGCAGTTCTTC
15 | TRBJ2-7 | TRBD1 | TRBV20-1 | . | CSARDRDRGTYEQYF | TGCAGTGCTAGAGACCGGGACAGGGGTACCTACGAGCAGTACTTC
13 | TRBJ2-7 | . | TRBV7-9 | few | CASRQGMGYEQYF | TGTGCCAGCAGACAAGGGATGGGGTACGAGCAGTACTTC
14 | TRBJ1-2 | TRBD1 | TRBV7-2 | . | CASSSTTGGAFGTF | TGTGCCAGCAGCTCCACGACAGGGGGCGCGTTTGGCACCTTC